This T cell receptor beta chain comes out of a study of cytomegalovirus exposure and HLA in healthy donors. At the level of the study: Earlier, 100 million to 120 million unique TCR beta sequences were recovered from around 200 million T cells by an analysis.

The PCR contained 60 Vbeta and 13 Jbeta primers. Assay used: immunoSEQ multiplex PCR; TCRdb lists only in-frame clones, some missing. Found here are about 67,000 clones, roughly nine tenths of them singletons; the top ten hold roughly 12%. This clonotype was sampled from a woman aged 25 to 45 in good health and CMV-seropositive. The sequencing sample was made of PBMCs.

This CDR3 reads CASSLGLLAGGGETQYF. The CDR3 DNA follows: TGTGCCAGCAGCTTAGGGTTACTAGCGGGAGGGGGAGAGACCCAGTACTTC. This sequence joins TRBV11-2 and TRBJ2-5; 13 bases line up with TRBD2. V trimming: 1 base; J trimming: 4 bases; junction bases outside the gene matches: 6. Germline CDR1 reads SGHAT; CDR2 reads FQNNGV. This CDR3 spans 17 amino acids.